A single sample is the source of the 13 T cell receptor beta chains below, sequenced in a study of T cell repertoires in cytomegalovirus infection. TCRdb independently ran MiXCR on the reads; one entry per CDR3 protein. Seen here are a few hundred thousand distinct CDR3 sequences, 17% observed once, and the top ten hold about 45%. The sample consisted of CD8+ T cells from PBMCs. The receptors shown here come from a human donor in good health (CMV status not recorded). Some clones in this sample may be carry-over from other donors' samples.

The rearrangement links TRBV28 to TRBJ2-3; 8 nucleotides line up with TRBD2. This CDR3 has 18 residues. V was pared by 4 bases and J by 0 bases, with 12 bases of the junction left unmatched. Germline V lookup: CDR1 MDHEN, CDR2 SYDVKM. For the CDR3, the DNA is TGTGCCAGCAGTTCCCTCCGAAAGCGGGGGCCTAGCACAGATACGCAGTATTTT. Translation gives CASSSLRKRGPSTDTQYF.

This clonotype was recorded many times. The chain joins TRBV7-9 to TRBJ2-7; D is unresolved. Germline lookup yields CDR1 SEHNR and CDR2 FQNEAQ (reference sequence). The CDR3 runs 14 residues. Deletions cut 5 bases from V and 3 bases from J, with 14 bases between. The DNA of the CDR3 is TGTGCCAGCAGCCTCTCGACACAGTACTACGAGCAGTACTTC. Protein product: CASSLSTQYYEQYF.

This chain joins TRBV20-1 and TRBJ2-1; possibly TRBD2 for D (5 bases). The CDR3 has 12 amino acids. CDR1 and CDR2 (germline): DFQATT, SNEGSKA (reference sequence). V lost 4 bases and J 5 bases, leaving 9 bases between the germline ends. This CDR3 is CSAIGNNNEQFF. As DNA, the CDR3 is TGCAGTGCTATCGGGAATAACAATGAGCAGTTCTTC.

This CDR3 is CASSTRDRNNEQFF. DNA for the CDR3: TGTGCCAGCAGCACCAGGGACAGAAACAATGAGCAGTTCTTC. V is TRBV5-4 and J is TRBJ2-1; 7 bases align to TRBD1. The CDR3 spans 14 residues. Germline assignment: CDR1 SGHNT and CDR2 YYREEE (reference sequence). V dropped 4 bases and J dropped 5; count of bases not matched to a gene: 6.

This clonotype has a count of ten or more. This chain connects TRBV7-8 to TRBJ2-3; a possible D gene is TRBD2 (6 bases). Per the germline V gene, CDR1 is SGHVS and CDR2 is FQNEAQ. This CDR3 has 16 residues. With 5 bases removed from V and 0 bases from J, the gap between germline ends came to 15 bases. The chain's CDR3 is CASSQGRGPSTDTQYF. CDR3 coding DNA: TGTGCCAGCAGCCAAGGGCGGGGACCTAGCACAGATACGCAGTATTTT.

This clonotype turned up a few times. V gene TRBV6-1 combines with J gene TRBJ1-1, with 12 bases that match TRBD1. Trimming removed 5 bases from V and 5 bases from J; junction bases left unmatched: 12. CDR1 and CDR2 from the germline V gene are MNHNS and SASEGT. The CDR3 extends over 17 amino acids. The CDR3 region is CASSIFPGQGAETEAFF. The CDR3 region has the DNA TGTGCCAGCAGTATTTTTCCGGGACAGGGGGCTGAAACTGAAGCTTTCTTT.

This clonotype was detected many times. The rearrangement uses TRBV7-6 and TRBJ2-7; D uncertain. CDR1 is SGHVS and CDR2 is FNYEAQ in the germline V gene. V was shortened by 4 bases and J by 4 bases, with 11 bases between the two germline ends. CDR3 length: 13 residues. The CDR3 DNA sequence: TGTGCCAGCAGCTCCCAAGACTCTTACGAGCAGTACTTC. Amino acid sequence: CASSSQDSYEQYF.

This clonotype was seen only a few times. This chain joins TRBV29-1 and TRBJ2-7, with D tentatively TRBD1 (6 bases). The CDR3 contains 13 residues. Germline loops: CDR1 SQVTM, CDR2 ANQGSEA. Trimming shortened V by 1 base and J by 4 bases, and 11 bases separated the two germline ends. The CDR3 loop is CSVEGTDSYEQYF. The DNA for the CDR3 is TGCAGCGTTGAAGGGACAGACTCGTACGAGCAGTACTTC.

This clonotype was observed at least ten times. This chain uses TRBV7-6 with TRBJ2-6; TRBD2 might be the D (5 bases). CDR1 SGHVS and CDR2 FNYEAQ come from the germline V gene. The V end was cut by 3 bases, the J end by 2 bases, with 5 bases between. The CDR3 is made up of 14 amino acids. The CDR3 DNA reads TGTGCCAGCAGCTTGAGGGCTGGGGCCAACGTCCTGACTTTC. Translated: CASSLRAGANVLTF.

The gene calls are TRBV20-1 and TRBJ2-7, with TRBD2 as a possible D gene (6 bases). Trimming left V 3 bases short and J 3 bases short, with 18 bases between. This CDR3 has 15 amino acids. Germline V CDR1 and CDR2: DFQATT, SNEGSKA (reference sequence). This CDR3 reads CSARGLSDQNYEQYF. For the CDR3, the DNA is TGCAGTGCTAGGGGACTCTCTGACCAAAACTACGAGCAGTACTTC.

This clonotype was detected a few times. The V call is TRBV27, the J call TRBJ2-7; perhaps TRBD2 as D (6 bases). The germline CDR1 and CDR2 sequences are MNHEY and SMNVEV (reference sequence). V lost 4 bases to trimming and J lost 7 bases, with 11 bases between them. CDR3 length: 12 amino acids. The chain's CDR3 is CASSWGVGEQYF. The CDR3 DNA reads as TGTGCCAGCAGTTGGGGGGTTGGAGAGCAGTACTTC.

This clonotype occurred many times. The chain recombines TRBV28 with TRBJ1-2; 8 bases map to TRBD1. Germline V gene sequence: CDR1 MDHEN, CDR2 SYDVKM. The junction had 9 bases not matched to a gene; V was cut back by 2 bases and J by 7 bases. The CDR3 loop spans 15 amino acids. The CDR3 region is CASSLIGQGSAGYTF. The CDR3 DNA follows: TGTGCCAGCAGTTTAATCGGACAGGGTAGTGCTGGCTACACCTTC.

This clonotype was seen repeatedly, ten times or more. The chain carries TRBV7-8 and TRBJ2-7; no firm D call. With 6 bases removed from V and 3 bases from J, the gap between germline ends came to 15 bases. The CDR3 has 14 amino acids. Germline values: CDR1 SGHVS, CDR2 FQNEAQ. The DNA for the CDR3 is TGTGCCAGCAGTTTCCCCCAGGTTTTCTACGAGCAGTACTTC. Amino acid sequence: CASSFPQVFYEQYF. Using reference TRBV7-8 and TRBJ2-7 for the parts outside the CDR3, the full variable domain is GAGVSQSPRYKVAKRGQDVALRCDPISGHVSLFWYQQALGQGPEFLTYFQNEAQLDKSGLPSDRFFAERPEGSVSTLKIQRTQQEDSAVYLCASSFPQVFYEQYFGPGTRLTVT.